This passage covers 11 T cell receptor beta chains from one sample sequenced in a study of blood T cell repertoires in COVID-19. Clones were sequenced by immunoSEQ multiplex PCR, and TCRdb holds only the in-frame ones, with some missing. The sample carries about 120,000 clones, 70% to 90% recorded once. Sequences were obtained from peripheral blood. These receptors were obtained from a woman between 70 and 85 years old who had recovered from COVID-19.

This sequence joins TRBV6-5 and TRBJ1-1; D uncertain. CDR3 length equals 11 residues. V was cut by 8 bases and J by 4 bases, with 8 bases left in between. Germline V CDR1 and CDR2: MNHEY, SVGAGI. This chain's CDR3 is CASSYFTEAFF. DNA of the CDR3: TGTGCCAGCTCCTATTTCACTGAAGCTTTCTTT.

The rearrangement uses TRBV9 and TRBJ1-2; the match to TRBD1 covers 11 bases. Per the germline V gene, CDR1 is SGDLS and CDR2 is YYNGEE. CDR3 size: 14 residues. V dropped 4 bases and J dropped 7; count of bases not matched to a gene: 6. The chain's CDR3 is CASSPGQGAVGYTF. Here the CDR3 DNA reads TGTGCCAGCAGCCCCGGACAGGGGGCGGTTGGCTACACCTTC. The whole variable domain, filled in from reference TRBV9 and TRBJ1-2, reads DSGVTQTPKHLITATGQRVTLRCSPRSGDLSVYWYQQSLDQGLQFLIQYYNGEERAKGNILERFSAQQFPDLHSELNLSSLELGDSALYFCASSPGQGAVGYTFGSGTRLTVV.

The chain uses TRBV28 and TRBJ2-2; 11 bases are a match to TRBD2. The germline CDR1 and CDR2 sequences are MDHEN and SYDVKM. The CDR3 contains 16 residues. V was clipped by 5 bases and J by 1 base; unmatched bases: 3. CDR3: CASSGGTSGNTGELFF. DNA for the CDR3: TGTGCCAGCAGTGGAGGGACTAGCGGGAACACCGGGGAGCTGTTTTTT.

This chain links TRBV18 with TRBJ1-4; D is unclear. V lost 1 base to trimming and J lost 0 bases, with 12 bases between them. The CDR3 runs 17 residues. CDR1 and CDR2 (germline): KGHSH, LQKENI. The CDR3 protein is CASSPLIPPATNEKLFF. CDR3 sequence (DNA): TGTGCCAGCTCACCACTTATCCCCCCGGCAACTAATGAAAAACTGTTTTTT.

The J gene is TRBJ2-7, the V gene TRBV6-2 or TRBV6-3; 9 nucleotides agree with TRBD1. Germline assignment: CDR1 MNHEY and CDR2 SVGEGT. This CDR3 is built from 15 residues. The trim removed 5 bases at V and 1 base at J, leaving 6 bases unmatched. CDR3 DNA: TGTGCCAGCAGTGGACGACAGGGGGTTTCCTACGAGCAGTACTTC. Translated: CASSGRQGVSYEQYF.

The chain joins TRBV9 to TRBJ1-3, with D hard to call. From germline, CDR1 is SGDLS and CDR2 YYNGEE. This CDR3 contains 17 residues. Between the trimmed V and J ends, which lost 0 bases and 6 bases, there was a span of 19 bases. CDR3 sequence: CASSVVGERAPQNTIYF. The CDR3 DNA reads TGTGCCAGCAGCGTAGTAGGAGAGAGGGCGCCTCAAAACACCATATATTTT.

This clone appeared a single time. V gene TRBV5-6 combines with J gene TRBJ1-2, with D hard to call. From germline, CDR1 is SGHDT and CDR2 YYEEEE. Trimming pared 1 base from V and 8 bases from J, leaving 12 bases between. The CDR3 totals 13 residues. CDR3 nucleotide sequence: TGTGCCAGCAGCTTGCTCATTGGGGAGGGCTACACCTTC. It yields the protein CASSLLIGEGYTF.

This clone showed up just once. V gene TRBV4-1 combines with J gene TRBJ2-1, with D perhaps TRBD1 (6 bases). V was cut by 0 bases and J by 10 bases, with 13 bases left in between. From germline, CDR1 is MGHRA and CDR2 YSYEKL. There are 14 residues in the CDR3. CDR3 amino acids: CASSQDPVGAEQFF. DNA for the CDR3: TGCGCCAGCAGCCAAGATCCGGTGGGGGCCGAGCAGTTCTTC.

The chain employs TRBV18 and TRBJ2-3; possible D gene TRBD1, 5 bases. Germline CDR1 KGHSH, CDR2 LQKENI. The CDR3 length is 14 residues. V lost 0 bases and J lost 6, with 10 bases in between. CDR3 coding DNA: TGTGCCAGCTCACCACCGGGGCAGCTGGATACGCAGTATTTT. It codes for CASSPPGQLDTQYF.

The chain employs TRBV12-3 or TRBV12-4 and TRBJ1-1, with D possibly being TRBD1 (5 bases). The V gene lost 1 base and the J gene lost 4 bases, with 7 bases spanning the gap. The CDR3 is 13 amino acids. This CDR3 reads CASSLDGGTEAFF. The CDR3 DNA is TGTGCCAGCAGTTTAGACGGGGGCACTGAAGCTTTCTTT.

The rearrangement joins TRBV10-3 to TRBJ2-3; TRBD2 matches 7 bases. V dropped 2 bases and J dropped 5; count of bases not matched to a gene: 4. This CDR3 spans 14 amino acids. Germline values: CDR1 ENHRY, CDR2 SYGVKD. DNA for the CDR3: TGTGCCATCAGTGAGGTGGGGGGGGAAGATACGCAGTATTTT. Translating it yields CAISEVGGEDTQYF.